The present entry profiles one T cell receptor beta chain with its context. Its antigen is still unknown. The germline V gene encodes CDR1 LGHDT and CDR2 YNNKEL (reference sequence). The CDR3 sequence is 14 residues long. The V end was cut by 4 bases, the J end by 0 bases, with 9 bases between. The sample comes from a study of vaccination effects on CD4 cells after COVID-19. Findings of the study overall: Substantial clonal contraction characterized both infection- and vaccine-induced clones late after vaccination.

Data came from immunoSEQ multiplex PCR; TCRdb stores just in-frame clones and leaves some out. The table shows 77,000 or so clones, with 78% occurring only once. The ViraFEST assay expanded antigen-specific CD4+ T cells with viral peptide pools before sequencing. Cells that had been cultured for 10 days were the source of isolated CD4+ T cells. Recipients of the vaccine had no prior SARS-CoV-2 infection and negative nucleocapsid antibodies. Cultures of about 2 million PBMC per well contained about 10 IU/ml IL-2 plus 10 ug/ml peptides. The authors replaced half the medium with IL-2 medium on days 3 and 7.

The rearrangement joins TRBV3-1 (or the pseudogene TRBV3-2) to TRBJ1-1; D ambiguous. This clonotype originated in a human donor who received a COVID-19 vaccine. The specimen comprised CD4+ T cells from PBMCs cultured with SARS-CoV-2 spike peptides, sampled before COVID-19 vaccination. The CDR3 DNA sequence: TGTGCCAGCAGCCCGCAGCTTATGAACACTGAAGCTTTCTTT. Amino acid sequence: CASSPQLMNTEAFF.